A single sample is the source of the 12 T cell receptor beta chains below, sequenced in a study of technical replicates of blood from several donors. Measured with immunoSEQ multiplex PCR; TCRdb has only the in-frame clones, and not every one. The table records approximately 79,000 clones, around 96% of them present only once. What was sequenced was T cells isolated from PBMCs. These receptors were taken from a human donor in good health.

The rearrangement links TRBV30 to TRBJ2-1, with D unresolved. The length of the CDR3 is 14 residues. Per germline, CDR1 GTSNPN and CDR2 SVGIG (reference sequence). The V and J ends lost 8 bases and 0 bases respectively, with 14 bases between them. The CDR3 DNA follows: TGTGCCGTACCACTCGTAGTCTCCTACAATGAGCAGTTCTTC. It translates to CAVPLVVSYNEQFF. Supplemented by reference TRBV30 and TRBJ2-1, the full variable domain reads SQTIHQWPATLVQPVGSPLSLECTVEGTSNPNLYWYRQAAGRGLQLLFYSVGIGQISSEVPQNLSASRPQDRQFILSSKKLLLSDSGFYLCAVPLVVSYNEQFFGPGTRLTVL.

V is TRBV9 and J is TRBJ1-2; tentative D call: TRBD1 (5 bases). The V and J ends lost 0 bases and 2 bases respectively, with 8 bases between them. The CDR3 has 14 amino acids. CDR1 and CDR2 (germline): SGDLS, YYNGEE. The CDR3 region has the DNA TGTGCCAGCAGCGTAGGTCGGGGGAACTATGGCTACACCTTC. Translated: CASSVGRGNYGYTF.

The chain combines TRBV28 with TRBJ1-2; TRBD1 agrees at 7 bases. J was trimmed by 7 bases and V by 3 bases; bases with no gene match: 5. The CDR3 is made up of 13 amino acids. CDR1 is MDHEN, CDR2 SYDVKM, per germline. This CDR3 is CASSLNRGAGYTF. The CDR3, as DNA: TGTGCCAGCAGTTTGAACAGGGGAGCTGGCTACACCTTC.

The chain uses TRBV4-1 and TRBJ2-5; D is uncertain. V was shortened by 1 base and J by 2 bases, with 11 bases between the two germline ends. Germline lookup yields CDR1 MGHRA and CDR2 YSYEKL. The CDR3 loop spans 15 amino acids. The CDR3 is CASSQGRQIQETQYF. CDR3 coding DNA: TGCGCCAGCAGCCAAGGAAGACAAATTCAAGAGACCCAGTACTTC.

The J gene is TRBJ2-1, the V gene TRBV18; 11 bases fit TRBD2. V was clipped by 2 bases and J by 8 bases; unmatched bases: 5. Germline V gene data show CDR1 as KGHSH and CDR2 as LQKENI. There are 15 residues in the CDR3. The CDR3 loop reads CASSPVLAGVDEQFF. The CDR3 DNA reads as TGTGCCAGCTCACCAGTACTAGCGGGAGTCGATGAGCAGTTCTTC.

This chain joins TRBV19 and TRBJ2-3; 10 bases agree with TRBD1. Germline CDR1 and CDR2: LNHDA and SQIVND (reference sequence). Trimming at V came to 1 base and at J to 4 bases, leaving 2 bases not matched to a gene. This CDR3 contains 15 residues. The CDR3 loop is CASSIAGTGADTQYF. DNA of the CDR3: TGTGCCAGTAGTATAGCCGGGACAGGGGCAGATACGCAGTATTTT.

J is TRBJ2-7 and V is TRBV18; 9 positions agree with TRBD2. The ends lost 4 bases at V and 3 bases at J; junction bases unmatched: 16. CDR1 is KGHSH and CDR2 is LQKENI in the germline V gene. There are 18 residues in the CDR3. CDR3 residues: CASSRDLAGKIFFYEQYF. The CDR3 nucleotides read TGTGCCAGCTCACGCGATCTAGCGGGAAAGATTTTTTTCTACGAGCAGTACTTC.

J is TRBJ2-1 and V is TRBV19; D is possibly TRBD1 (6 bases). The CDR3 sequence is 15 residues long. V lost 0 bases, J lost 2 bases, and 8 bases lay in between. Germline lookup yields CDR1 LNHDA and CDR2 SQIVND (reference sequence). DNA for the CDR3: TGTGCCAGTAGTATAGACAGGGGCCCCTACAATGAGCAGTTCTTC. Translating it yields CASSIDRGPYNEQFF. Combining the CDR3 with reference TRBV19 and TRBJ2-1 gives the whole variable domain DGGITQSPKYLFRKEGQNVTLSCEQNLNHDAMYWYRQDPGQGLRLIYYSQIVNDFQKGDIAEGYSVSREKKESFPLTVTSAQKNPTAFYLCASSIDRGPYNEQFFGPGTRLTVL.

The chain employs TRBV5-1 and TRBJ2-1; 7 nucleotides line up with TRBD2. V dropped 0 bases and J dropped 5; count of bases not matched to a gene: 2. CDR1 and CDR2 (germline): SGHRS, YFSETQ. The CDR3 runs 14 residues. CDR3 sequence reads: CASSLGDYDNEQFF. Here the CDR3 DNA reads TGCGCCAGCAGCTTGGGGGACTACGACAATGAGCAGTTCTTC.

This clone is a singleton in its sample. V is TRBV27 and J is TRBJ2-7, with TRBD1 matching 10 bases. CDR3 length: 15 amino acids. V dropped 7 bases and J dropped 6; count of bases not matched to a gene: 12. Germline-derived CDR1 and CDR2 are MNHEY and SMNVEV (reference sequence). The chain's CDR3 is CASTPLGTGVGEQYF. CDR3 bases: TGTGCCAGCACCCCTCTTGGGACAGGGGTTGGCGAGCAGTACTTC.

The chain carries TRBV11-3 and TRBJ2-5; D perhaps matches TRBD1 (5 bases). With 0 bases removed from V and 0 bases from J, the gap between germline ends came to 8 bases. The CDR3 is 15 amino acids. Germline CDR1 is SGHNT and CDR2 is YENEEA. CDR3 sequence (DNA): TGTGCCAGCAGCTTAGATTCAGGGTACCAAGAGACCCAGTACTTC. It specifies CASSLDSGYQETQYF.

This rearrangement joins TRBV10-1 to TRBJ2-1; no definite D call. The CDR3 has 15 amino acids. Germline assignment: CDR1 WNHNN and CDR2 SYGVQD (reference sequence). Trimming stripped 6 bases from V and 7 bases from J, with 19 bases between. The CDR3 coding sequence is TGCGCCAGCAGCCATTCTAGTGGAACCGCGAATGAGCAGTTCTTC. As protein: CASSHSSGTANEQFF.